What follows are 5 T cell receptor beta chains derived from one specimen sequenced in a study of shared T cell receptors in the human thymus. The assay was immunoSEQ multiplex PCR, and TCRdb's table has in-frame clones only and misses some. The data show 500,000 to 550,000 clones, around 78% seen once. The sample also formed part of further work on human thymus T cells.

Sequences were obtained from thymocytes. The source of these receptors is a boy under two years old with a congenital heart defect.

This clone showed up just once. The J gene is TRBJ2-7, the V gene TRBV2, with 7 bases that match TRBD2. Germline V gene lookup returns CDR1 SNHLY and CDR2 FYNNEI. The CDR3 runs 12 residues. J lost 6 bases, V lost 5 bases, and 4 bases had no gene match. The CDR3 loop reads CASSLVAGEQYF. CDR3 nucleotide sequence: TGTGCCAGCAGTCTGGTAGCGGGCGAGCAGTACTTC.

This clone occurred once. The rearrangement uses TRBV12-5 and TRBJ2-7; 10 bases fit TRBD2. Trimming took 8 bases from V and 6 from J; bases not matched to a gene: 13. From germline, CDR1 is LGHNT and CDR2 FRNRAP. There are 15 residues in the CDR3. CDR3 DNA sequence: TGTGCTAGTTGCCATCTACTAGCGGGATCTTCCGAGCAGTACTTC. It translates to CASCHLLAGSSEQYF.

The CDR3 bases are TGTGCCAACTCGGGACTAGCGAAAAGCACAGATACGCAGTATTTT. Its translation is CANSGLAKSTDTQYF. The chain joins TRBV2 to TRBJ2-3; TRBD2 matches at 10 bases. This CDR3 comprises 15 residues. CDR1 and CDR2 (germline): SNHLY, FYNNEI. After removal of 10 bases from V and 0 bases from J, the junction contained 7 bases not matched to a gene.

J is TRBJ2-1 and V is TRBV4-3; 11 positions match TRBD2. V trimming: 4 bases; J trimming: 0 bases; junction bases outside the gene matches: 11. Per the germline V gene, CDR1 is LGHNA and CDR2 is YSLEER. CDR3 length equals 19 residues. CDR3 residues: CASSPRSGLAGPSYNEQFF. CDR3 DNA sequence: TGCGCCAGCAGCCCAAGGTCCGGACTAGCGGGTCCCTCCTACAATGAGCAGTTCTTC.

The rearrangement links TRBV5-6 to TRBJ2-4, with 9 bases aligning to TRBD1. V was clipped by 4 bases and J by 1 base; unmatched bases: 6. The CDR3 runs to 16 residues. The germline V gene has CDR1 SGHDT and CDR2 YYEEEE. The CDR3, as DNA: TGTGCCAGCAGCACACAGGGGGCGGGGGCCAAAAACATTCAGTACTTC. Its translation: CASSTQGAGAKNIQYF.